The 7 T cell receptor beta chains below were found in one sample sequenced in a study of vaccination effects on CD4 cells after COVID-19. Libraries were prepared by immunoSEQ multiplex PCR; TCRdb keeps only in-frame clonotypes and omits some of them. This sample has roughly 46,000 clones; 65% to 75% occur once, and the top ten carry about 15%. These receptors lack a known antigen. Antigen-specific CD4+ T cell clonotypes were called by their expansion after viral peptide-pool culture in ViraFEST. At the end of roughly 9 days of culture, CD4+ T cells were isolated. Two doses of either BNT162b2 or mRNA-1273 were given to each participant. The sample was CD4+ T cells from PBMCs cultured with HCoV-OC43 spike peptides, taken after COVID-19 vaccination. Subset meaning: HCoV-OC43 spike overlapping peptide pool stimulation. The receptors derive from a human donor who received a COVID-19 vaccine.

This clone was counted between two and nine times. V gene TRBV3-1 (or the pseudogene TRBV3-2) combines with J gene TRBJ1-2; 7 bases match TRBD1. This CDR3 region has 15 residues. After removal of 0 bases from V and 4 bases from J, the junction contained 5 bases not matched to a gene. Looked up from germline, CDR1 is LGHDT and CDR2 is YNNKEL (reference sequence). The CDR3 protein is CASSQDATGSYGYTF. The CDR3 coding sequence is TGTGCCAGCAGCCAAGATGCGACAGGGTCCTATGGCTACACCTTC.

The chain joins TRBV14 to TRBJ1-3, with D unclear. The germline V gene has CDR1 SGHDN and CDR2 FVKESK. V was pared by 2 bases and J by 0 bases, with 11 bases between. This CDR3 has 16 amino acids. This CDR3 reads CASSQQDPSSGNTIYF. CDR3 nucleotide sequence: TGTGCCAGCAGCCAACAAGATCCAAGCTCTGGAAACACCATATATTTT.

This chain links TRBV6-4 with TRBJ2-3, with 7 bases that match TRBD2. Trimming took 1 base from V and 0 from J; bases not matched to a gene: 1. Germline CDR1 and CDR2: MRHNA and SNTAGT. The CDR3 spans 15 residues. Written as DNA, the CDR3 is TGTGCCAGCAGTGACTATAGCGGGAGCACAGATACGCAGTATTTT. Residues: CASSDYSGSTDTQYF.

As DNA, the CDR3 is TGTGCCATCAGGGGGGACAGTGCCGGAATCGGAGCTTTCTTT. Amino acids: CAIRGDSAGIGAFF. The V gene is TRBV10-3, the J gene TRBJ1-1, with 7 bases aligning to TRBD1. The V gene end was trimmed by 6 bases and the J gene end by 10 bases; junction bases not matched to a gene: 14. This CDR3 is 14 amino acids long. Germline loops: CDR1 ENHRY, CDR2 SYGVKD.

The V and J genes are TRBV10-3 and TRBJ1-6, with 9 positions matching TRBD1. V lost 3 bases to trimming and J lost 9 bases; unmatched junction nucleotides: 6. This CDR3 region has 15 residues. Germline-derived CDR1 and CDR2 are ENHRY and SYGVKD. The CDR3 is CAISDTGTGTSPLHF. The CDR3 DNA follows: TGTGCCATCAGTGATACCGGGACAGGGACTTCACCCCTCCACTTT.

The chain couples TRBV5-1 to TRBJ1-1; 8 positions match TRBD1. The CDR3 totals 14 residues. The V gene end was trimmed by 3 bases and the J gene end by 9 bases; junction bases not matched to a gene: 10. Germline V gives CDR1 SGHRS, CDR2 YFSETQ. The CDR3 reads CASSSIGQGLKAFF. The CDR3 DNA reads TGCGCCAGCAGCTCAATTGGACAGGGCCTGAAAGCTTTCTTT.

This clone was detected only once. This chain links TRBV5-4 with TRBJ2-3, with 10 bases matching TRBD2. The CDR3 length is 16 residues. The germline CDR1 and CDR2 sequences are SGHNT and YYREEE (reference sequence). Unmatched junction bases numbered 6, after V lost 4 bases and J lost 1 base. CDR3 bases: TGTGCCAGCAGCAGAATAGCGGGAGGTGGCACAGATACGCAGTATTTT. Encoded protein: CASSRIAGGGTDTQYF.